This T cell receptor beta chain derives from a study of human T cells and chemical hapten exposure. The time point: patch test 1, 2 weeks after DPC sensitization. Treatment here: therapeutic diphenylcyclopropenone sensitization with weekly scalp DPC. This clonotype came up a few times. Its antigen is not known. TCRdb reanalysed the RACE reads using MiXCR and keeps one entry per CDR3 protein. The data contain about 110,000 distinct CDR3 sequences, 9.5% to 11% of them singletons. J gave up 9 bases and V 4 bases, and 6 bases lay outside the gene matches. The V gene's germline CDR1 is MRHNA and CDR2 SNTAGT. The CDR3 runs to 14 residues. Study results and limitations: Patch test score showed a positive correlation with PT1 expanded TCR counts.

Sequenced here: whole blood, sampled in connection with sensitization to the hapten diphenylcyclopropenone (DPC). The chain joins TRBV6-4 to TRBJ2-1; TRBD2 matches 10 bases. This sequence originates from a woman in her 40s with alopecia areata. Some clones in this sample may be carry-over from other donors' samples. CDR3: CASSALAGVSEQFF. CDR3 coding DNA: TGTGCCAGCAGTGCCCTAGCGGGAGTAAGTGAGCAGTTCTTC.